Listed below are T cell receptor beta chains from one sample, sequenced in a study of blood T cell repertoires in COVID-19. Only in-frame clones appear in the TCRdb table, and some are missing; sequencing was by immunoSEQ multiplex PCR. The sample lists 200,000 or so clones, approximately 86% occurring once. The sequenced material came from PBMCs or T cells enriched from blood (not recorded which). These receptor sequences come from a woman between 40 and 50 years old with acute COVID-19. Each CDR3 is given with its conserved first and last residue. A D gene is named only where the DNA matches it firmly. Only some rows state a clone size, as once, few, many or a class for expanded clones.

abundance: -; v_gene: TRBV5-1; d_gene: -; j_gene: TRBJ2-1; CDR3aa: CASSLGSGAYNEQFF; CDR3nt: TGCGCCAGCAGCTTGGGGAGTGGTGCCTACAATGAGCAGTTCTTC
abundance: -; v_gene: TRBV2; d_gene: TRBD2; j_gene: TRBJ2-3; CDR3aa: CASSETAGVTDTQYF; CDR3nt: TGTGCCAGCAGTGAAACAGCGGGAGTCACAGATACGCAGTATTTT
abundance: -; v_gene: TRBV5-5; d_gene: -; j_gene: TRBJ2-1; CDR3aa: CASSGGLYNEQFF; CDR3nt: TGTGCCAGCAGCGGGGGACTTTACAATGAGCAGTTCTTC
abundance: -; v_gene: TRBV28; d_gene: TRBD1; j_gene: TRBJ1-5; CDR3aa: CASSSVPGQGDFSNQPQHF; CDR3nt: TGTGCCAGCAGTTCAGTCCCGGGACAGGGTGACTTTAGCAATCAGCCCCAGCATTTT
abundance: -; v_gene: TRBV11-2; d_gene: TRBD2; j_gene: TRBJ2-7; CDR3aa: CASSSLSGMRGEQYF; CDR3nt: TGTGCCAGCAGCTCCCTTAGCGGGATGCGCGGCGAGCAGTACTTC
abundance: -; v_gene: TRBV24-1; d_gene: -; j_gene: TRBJ2-7; CDR3aa: CATSDLTRGNEQYF; CDR3nt: TGTGCCACCAGTGATTTAACCAGGGGCAACGAGCAGTACTTC
abundance: many; v_gene: TRBV7-3; d_gene: TRBD1; j_gene: TRBJ2-1; CDR3aa: CASSLTGTGRSNEQFF; CDR3nt: TGTGCCAGCAGCTTAACAGGGACAGGGCGATCCAATGAGCAGTTCTTC
abundance: -; v_gene: TRBV15; d_gene: -; j_gene: TRBJ1-2; CDR3aa: CATSREPQSIYGYTF; CDR3nt: TGTGCCACCAGCAGAGAGCCACAGAGTATCTATGGCTACACCTTC
abundance: -; v_gene: TRBV20-1; d_gene: -; j_gene: TRBJ2-7; CDR3aa: CSARQGYEQYF; CDR3nt: TGCAGTGCTAGGCAGGGCTACGAGCAGTACTTC
abundance: -; v_gene: TRBV24-1; d_gene: -; j_gene: TRBJ1-2; CDR3aa: CATSDPQGGDYGYTF; CDR3nt: TGTGCCACCAGTGATCCACAGGGTGGGGACTATGGCTACACCTTC
abundance: few; v_gene: TRBV18; d_gene: -; j_gene: TRBJ2-5; CDR3aa: CASSPEGSGTQYF; CDR3nt: TGTGCCAGCTCACCGGAGGGGAGTGGGACCCAGTACTTC
abundance: once; v_gene: TRBV11-2; d_gene: -; j_gene: TRBJ1-4; CDR3aa: CASSLTPTEIYEKLFF; CDR3nt: TGTGCCAGCAGCTTGACCCCGACAGAAATCTATGAAAAACTGTTTTTT
abundance: -; v_gene: TRBV28; d_gene: TRBD1; j_gene: TRBJ1-3; CDR3aa: CASSRHRSQGENTIYF; CDR3nt: TGTGCCAGCAGCCGGCACCGGTCTCAGGGGGAAAACACCATATATTTT
abundance: -; v_gene: TRBV19; d_gene: TRBD2; j_gene: TRBJ2-1; CDR3aa: CASSIMVAGNNEQFF; CDR3nt: TGTGCCAGTAGTATAATGGTAGCGGGAAACAATGAGCAGTTCTTC
abundance: -; v_gene: TRBV19; d_gene: -; j_gene: TRBJ1-2; CDR3aa: CASKPSSGITEDGGYTF; CDR3nt: TGTGCCAGTAAGCCTTCTTCGGGGATCACTGAGGACGGAGGCTACACCTTC
abundance: few; v_gene: TRBV5-1; d_gene: TRBD2; j_gene: TRBJ2-2; CDR3aa: CASSEIAGGSGELFF; CDR3nt: TGCGCCAGCAGCGAAATAGCGGGAGGATCCGGGGAGCTGTTTTTT
abundance: few; v_gene: TRBV28; d_gene: -; j_gene: TRBJ2-5; CDR3aa: CASSLLQDGRAEETQYF; CDR3nt: TGTGCCAGCAGTTTGTTACAGGATGGCAGGGCCGAAGAGACCCAGTACTTC
abundance: -; v_gene: TRBV6-5; d_gene: TRBD1; j_gene: TRBJ1-2; CDR3aa: CASRTGENYGYTF; CDR3nt: TGTGCCAGCCGGACAGGGGAGAACTATGGCTACACCTTC
abundance: -; v_gene: TRBV7-6; d_gene: TRBD1; j_gene: TRBJ2-7; CDR3aa: CASSLVGGTGGHEQYF; CDR3nt: TGTGCCAGCAGCTTAGTAGGGGGGACAGGGGGGCACGAGCAGTACTTC
abundance: -; v_gene: TRBV7-6; d_gene: TRBD2; j_gene: TRBJ2-3; CDR3aa: CASSPGFGGGTDTQYF; CDR3nt: TGTGCCAGCAGCCCCGGGTTCGGGGGGGGCACAGATACGCAGTATTTT
abundance: -; v_gene: TRBV7-3; d_gene: TRBD1; j_gene: TRBJ2-2; CDR3aa: CASSPQGASPGELFF; CDR3nt: TGTGCCAGCAGCCCACAGGGGGCGAGTCCCGGGGAGCTGTTTTTT
abundance: -; v_gene: TRBV4-1; d_gene: TRBD1; j_gene: TRBJ1-2; CDR3aa: CASSQGDRGFGGYTF; CDR3nt: TGCGCCAGCAGCCAAGGGGACAGGGGTTTCGGAGGCTACACCTTC
abundance: -; v_gene: TRBV2; d_gene: TRBD2; j_gene: TRBJ2-1; CDR3aa: CASSIGREGPNEQFF; CDR3nt: TGTGCCAGCAGTATCGGGCGGGAGGGCCCGAATGAGCAGTTCTTC
abundance: -; v_gene: TRBV5-1; d_gene: -; j_gene: TRBJ2-7; CDR3aa: CASSLDFFNTYEQYF; CDR3nt: TGCGCCAGCAGCTTAGACTTTTTTAACACCTACGAGCAGTACTTC
abundance: -; v_gene: TRBV9; d_gene: TRBD1; j_gene: TRBJ1-2; CDR3aa: CASSVGQGAYGYTF; CDR3nt: TGTGCCAGCAGCGTGGGCCAGGGGGCTTACGGCTACACCTTC
abundance: -; v_gene: TRBV6-5; d_gene: TRBD1; j_gene: TRBJ2-3; CDR3aa: CASTSTGLADTQYF; CDR3nt: TGTGCCAGCACCTCGACAGGGTTGGCGGATACGCAGTATTTT
abundance: -; v_gene: TRBV5-1; d_gene: -; j_gene: TRBJ2-5; CDR3aa: CASTRTGGEAETQYF; CDR3nt: TGCGCCAGCACCCGGACAGGCGGGGAGGCAGAGACCCAGTACTTC
abundance: -; v_gene: TRBV6-5; d_gene: -; j_gene: TRBJ2-2; CDR3aa: CASSYDGRSTGELFF; CDR3nt: TGTGCCAGCAGTTACGATGGCCGGAGCACCGGGGAGCTGTTTTTT
abundance: -; v_gene: TRBV19; d_gene: TRBD1; j_gene: TRBJ1-2; CDR3aa: CASSSGQGNSGYTF; CDR3nt: TGTGCCAGTAGTTCGGGACAGGGAAACTCTGGCTACACCTTC
abundance: many; v_gene: TRBV7-9; d_gene: -; j_gene: TRBJ1-5; CDR3aa: CASSSEHQPQHF; CDR3nt: TGTGCCAGCAGTTCGGAGCATCAGCCCCAGCATTTT
abundance: -; v_gene: TRBV6-2/TRBV6-3; d_gene: TRBD1; j_gene: TRBJ1-6; CDR3aa: CASSHRTGKKGSPLHF; CDR3nt: TGTGCCAGCAGTCACAGGACAGGGAAGAAGGGGTCACCCCTCCACTTT
abundance: -; v_gene: TRBV27; d_gene: TRBD2; j_gene: TRBJ2-5; CDR3aa: CASSLPGTSRETQYF; CDR3nt: TGTGCCAGCAGTTTACCCGGGACTAGCAGAGAGACCCAGTACTTC
abundance: -; v_gene: TRBV28; d_gene: -; j_gene: TRBJ2-7; CDR3aa: CATTQGQDYEQYF; CDR3nt: TGTGCCACCACACAGGGTCAGGATTACGAGCAGTACTTC
abundance: -; v_gene: TRBV28; d_gene: -; j_gene: TRBJ1-3; CDR3aa: CASSPGLLFSGNTIYF; CDR3nt: TGTGCCAGCAGCCCGGGACTGTTGTTCTCTGGAAACACCATATATTTT
abundance: once; v_gene: TRBV7-2; d_gene: TRBD2; j_gene: TRBJ2-3; CDR3aa: CASSLRLAGDTQYF; CDR3nt: TGTGCCAGCAGCCTCCGACTAGCGGGAGATACGCAGTATTTT
abundance: -; v_gene: TRBV2; d_gene: -; j_gene: TRBJ1-3; CDR3aa: CASRGREQFIGNTIYF; CDR3nt: TGTGCCAGCAGGGGAAGGGAGCAGTTCATTGGAAACACCATATATTTT
abundance: -; v_gene: TRBV4-1; d_gene: TRBD2; j_gene: TRBJ2-5; CDR3aa: CASSPTSGAPGETQYF; CDR3nt: TGCGCCAGCAGCCCGACAAGCGGGGCTCCCGGGGAGACCCAGTACTTC
abundance: -; v_gene: TRBV6-5; d_gene: TRBD1; j_gene: TRBJ1-5; CDR3aa: CASRAGQGLNQPQHF; CDR3nt: TGTGCCAGCAGAGCCGGACAGGGTTTAAATCAGCCCCAGCATTTT
abundance: once; v_gene: TRBV28; d_gene: -; j_gene: TRBJ2-5; CDR3aa: CASMGAVGAQYF; CDR3nt: TGTGCCAGCATGGGGGCGGTCGGGGCCCAGTACTTC
abundance: once; v_gene: TRBV6-5; d_gene: -; j_gene: TRBJ2-5; CDR3aa: CASRSGKETQYF; CDR3nt: TGTGCCAGCAGGTCAGGGAAAGAGACCCAGTACTTC
abundance: -; v_gene: TRBV6-5; d_gene: TRBD1; j_gene: TRBJ1-1; CDR3aa: CASSIRTGRWTEAFF; CDR3nt: TGTGCCAGCAGTATCCGGACAGGGAGGTGGACTGAAGCTTTCTTT